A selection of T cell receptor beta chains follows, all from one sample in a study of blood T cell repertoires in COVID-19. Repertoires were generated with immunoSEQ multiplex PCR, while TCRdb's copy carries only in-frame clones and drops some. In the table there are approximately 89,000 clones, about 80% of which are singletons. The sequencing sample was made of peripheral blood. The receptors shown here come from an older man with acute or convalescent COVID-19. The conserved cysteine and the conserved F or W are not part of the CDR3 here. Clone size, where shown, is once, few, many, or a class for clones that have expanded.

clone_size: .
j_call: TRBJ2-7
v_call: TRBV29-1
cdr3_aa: SVALAGGPYEQY

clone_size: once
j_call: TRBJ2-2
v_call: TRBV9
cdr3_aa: ASSGREGTGELF

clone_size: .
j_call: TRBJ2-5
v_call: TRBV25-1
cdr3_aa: ASSELNSGTGASETQY

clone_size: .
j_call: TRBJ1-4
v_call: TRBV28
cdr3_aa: ASSSPPGGANEKLF

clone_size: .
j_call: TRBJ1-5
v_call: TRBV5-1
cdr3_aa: ASSLTGGNQPQH

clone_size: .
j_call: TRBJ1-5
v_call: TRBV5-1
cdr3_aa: ASSYGGSSNQPQH

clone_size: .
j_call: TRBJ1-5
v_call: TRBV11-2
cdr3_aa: ASSPTVGEPQH

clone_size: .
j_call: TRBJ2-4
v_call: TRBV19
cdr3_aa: ASSDYRGGAKNIQY

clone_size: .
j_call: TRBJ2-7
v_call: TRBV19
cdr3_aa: ASRSVLNGRAIEQY

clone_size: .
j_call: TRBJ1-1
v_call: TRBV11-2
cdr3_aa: ASSSNPGTEAF

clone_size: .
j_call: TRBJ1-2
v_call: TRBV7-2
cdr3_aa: ASRTTGDGRYGYT

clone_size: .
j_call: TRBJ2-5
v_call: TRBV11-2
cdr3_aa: ASSIEPSGTQY

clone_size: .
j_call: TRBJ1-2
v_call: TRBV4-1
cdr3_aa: ASSLGTGDGYT

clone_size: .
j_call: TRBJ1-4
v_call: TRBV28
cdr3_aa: ASSLGAGRLWNEKLF

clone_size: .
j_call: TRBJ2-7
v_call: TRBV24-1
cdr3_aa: ATSESAGTDIPRY

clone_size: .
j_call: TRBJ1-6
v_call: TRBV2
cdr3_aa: ASRVGLESNSPLH

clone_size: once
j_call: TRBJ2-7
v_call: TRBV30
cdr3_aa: AAATDHEQY

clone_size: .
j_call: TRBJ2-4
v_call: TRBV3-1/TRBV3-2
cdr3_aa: ASSQLTDIQY

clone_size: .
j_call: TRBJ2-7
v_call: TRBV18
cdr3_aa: ASSQLAEVGEQY

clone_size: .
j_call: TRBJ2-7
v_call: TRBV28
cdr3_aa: ASTDSYEQY

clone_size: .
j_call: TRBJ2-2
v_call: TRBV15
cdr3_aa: ATSRDRITSHTGELF

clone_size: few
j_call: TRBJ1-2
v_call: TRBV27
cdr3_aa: ASSSGLGQGYYGYT

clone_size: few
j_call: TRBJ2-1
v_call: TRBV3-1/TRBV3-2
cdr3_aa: ASSQETMSREDEQF

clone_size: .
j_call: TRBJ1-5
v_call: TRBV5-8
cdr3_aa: ASTINQPQH

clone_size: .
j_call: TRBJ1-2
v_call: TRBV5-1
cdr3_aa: ASSLETGGPVNYGYT

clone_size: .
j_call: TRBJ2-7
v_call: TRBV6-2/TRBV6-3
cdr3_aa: ASSGGLRNSYEQY

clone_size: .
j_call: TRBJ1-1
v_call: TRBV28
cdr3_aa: ASRSLGQSNTEAF

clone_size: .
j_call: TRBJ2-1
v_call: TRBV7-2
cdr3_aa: ASSGGPGGISYNEQF

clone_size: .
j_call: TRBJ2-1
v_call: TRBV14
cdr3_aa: ASSQGRGAQSSYNEQF

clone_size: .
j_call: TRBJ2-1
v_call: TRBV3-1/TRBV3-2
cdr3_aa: ASSQDVAGNNEQF

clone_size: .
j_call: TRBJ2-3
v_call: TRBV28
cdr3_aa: ASRAPGLPDTQY

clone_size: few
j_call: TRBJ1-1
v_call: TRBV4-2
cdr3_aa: ASSQERGLEAF

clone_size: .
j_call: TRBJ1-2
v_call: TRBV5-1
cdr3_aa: ASSSTPENYGYT

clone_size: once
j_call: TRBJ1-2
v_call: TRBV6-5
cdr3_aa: ASSPQGADGYT

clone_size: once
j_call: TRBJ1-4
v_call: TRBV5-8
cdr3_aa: ASSYFSGTATNEKLF

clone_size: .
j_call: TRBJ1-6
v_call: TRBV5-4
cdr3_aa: ASAGTGLNSPLH

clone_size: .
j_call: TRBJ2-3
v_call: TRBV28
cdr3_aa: ASRVLVAGGGDTQY

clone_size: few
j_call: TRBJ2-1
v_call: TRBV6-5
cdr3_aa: ASDRIAGDNEQF

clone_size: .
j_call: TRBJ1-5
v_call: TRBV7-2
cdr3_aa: ASSPAPYRGRGNQPQH